This TCR beta chain was recovered during a study of vaccination effects on CD4 cells after COVID-19. Study-wide context: Post-vaccine specimens were collected at a median of 72 days following the second dose.

Findings and limits, study-wide: By a late point after vaccination, infection- and vaccine-induced clones had shrunk markedly through clonal contraction. Healthy vaccinees showed cross-reactivity with common cold coronaviruses in only 1 of 255 vaccine-induced clones.

Antigen-specific CD4+ T cells were expanded with viral peptide pools in the ViraFEST assay before sequencing. With about 9 days of culture completed, CD4+ T cells were isolated. Of the BNT162b2 and mRNA-1273 vaccines, participants received two doses of one or the other. Nucleocapsid antibodies were negative in the vaccine recipients, who had never had SARS-CoV-2 infection. Clones were read by immunoSEQ multiplex PCR, and TCRdb kept only the in-frame ones, dropping some. Of 25,000 to 30,000 clones listed, 70% to 75% are singletons. Trimming pared 0 bases from V and 1 base from J, leaving 6 bases between. Per germline, CDR1 GTSNPN and CDR2 SVGIG (reference sequence). The CDR3 loop spans 13 amino acids. Concerning this clone itself: Antigen unknown.

The TCR was taken from a human donor who received a COVID-19 vaccine. The J gene is TRBJ1-2, the V gene TRBV30; no reliable D call. The sequenced sample was CD4+ T cells from PBMCs cultured with HCoV-NL63 spike peptides, obtained after COVID-19 vaccination. The CDR3 sequence: CAWSVGHNYGYTF. DNA of the CDR3: TGTGCCTGGAGTGTAGGGCATAACTATGGCTACACCTTC.